This T cell receptor beta chain was captured by sequencing in a study of vaccination and CD4 T cells after COVID-19. At the level of the study: Overlapping spike peptides of SARS-CoV-2, HCoV-NL63, HCoV-OC43 and HCoV-229E stimulated the cells. Study conclusions and caveats: Convalescent patients saw a median approximately 90% of their reactive clones show up only after vaccination.

CD4+ T cells that had been cultured provided DNA sequenced with the Oncomine TCR Beta short-read assay. Genomic DNA extraction was carried out from cultured CD4+ T cells. TCRdb independently ran MiXCR on the PCR reads; one entry per CDR3 protein. This sample has around 8,000 distinct CDR3 sequences, with around 30% found just once. As concerns this clonotype: Its target is unknown.

Trimming took 3 bases from V and 5 from J; bases not matched to a gene: 4. There are 14 residues in the CDR3. In germline, CDR1 is DFQATT, CDR2 SNEGSKA (reference sequence). Specified treatment: roughly 11-day PBMC culture with coronavirus spike peptide pools or control peptides (ViraFEST assay). Gathering of the CD4+ T cells, from the unexposed donor, took place before the COVID-19 pandemic (2011-2018). The receptor was isolated from a human donor in good health. The sequenced sample consisted of CD4+ T cells from blood, cultured in vitro. The rearrangement links TRBV20-1 to TRBJ2-1, with 10 bases matching TRBD2. CDR3 loop: CSASRLAGDNEQFF. The CDR3 DNA follows: TGCAGTGCTAGTCGGCTAGCGGGAGACAATGAGCAGTTCTTC.